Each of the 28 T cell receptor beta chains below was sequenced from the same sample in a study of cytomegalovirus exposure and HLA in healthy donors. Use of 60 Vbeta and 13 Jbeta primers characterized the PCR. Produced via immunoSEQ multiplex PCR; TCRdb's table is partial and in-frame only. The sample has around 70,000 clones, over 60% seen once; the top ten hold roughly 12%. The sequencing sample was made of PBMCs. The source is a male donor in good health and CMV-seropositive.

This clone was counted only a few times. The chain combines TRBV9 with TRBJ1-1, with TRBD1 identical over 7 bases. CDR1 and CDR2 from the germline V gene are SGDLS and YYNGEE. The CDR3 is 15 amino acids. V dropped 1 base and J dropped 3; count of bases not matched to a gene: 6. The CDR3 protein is CASSVTGVGDTEAFF. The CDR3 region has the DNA TGTGCCAGCAGCGTAACAGGGGTGGGTGACACTGAAGCTTTCTTT.

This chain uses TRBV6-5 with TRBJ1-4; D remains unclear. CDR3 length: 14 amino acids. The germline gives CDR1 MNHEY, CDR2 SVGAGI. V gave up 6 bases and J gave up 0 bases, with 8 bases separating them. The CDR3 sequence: CASRPGTTNEKLFF. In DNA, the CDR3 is TGTGCCAGCAGGCCCGGGACAACTAATGAAAAACTGTTTTTT.

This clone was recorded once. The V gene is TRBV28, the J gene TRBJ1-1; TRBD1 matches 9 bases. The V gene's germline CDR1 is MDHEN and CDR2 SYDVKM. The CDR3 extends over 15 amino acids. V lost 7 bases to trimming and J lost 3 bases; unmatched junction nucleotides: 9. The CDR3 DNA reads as TGTGCCAGCAATAGAGGGACAGGGCGGGACACTGAAGCTTTCTTT. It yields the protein CASNRGTGRDTEAFF.

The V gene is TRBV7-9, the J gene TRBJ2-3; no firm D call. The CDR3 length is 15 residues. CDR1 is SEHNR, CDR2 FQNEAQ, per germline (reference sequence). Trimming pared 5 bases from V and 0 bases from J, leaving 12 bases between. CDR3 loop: CASSPYSRSTDTQYF. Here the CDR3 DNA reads TGTGCCAGCAGCCCTTACTCGCGGAGCACAGATACGCAGTATTTT.

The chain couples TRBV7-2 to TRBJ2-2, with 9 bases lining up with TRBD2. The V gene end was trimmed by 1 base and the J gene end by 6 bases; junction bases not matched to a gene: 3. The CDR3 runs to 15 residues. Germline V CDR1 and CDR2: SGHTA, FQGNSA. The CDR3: CASSLERGVAGELFF. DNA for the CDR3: TGTGCCAGCAGCTTAGAGCGGGGGGTGGCCGGGGAGCTGTTTTTT. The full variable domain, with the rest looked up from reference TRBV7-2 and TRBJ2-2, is GAGVSQSPSNKVTEKGKDVELRCDPISGHTALYWYRQSLGQGLEFLIYFQGNSAPDKSGLPSDRFSAERTGGSVSTLTIQRTQQEDSAVYLCASSLERGVAGELFFGEGSRLTVL.

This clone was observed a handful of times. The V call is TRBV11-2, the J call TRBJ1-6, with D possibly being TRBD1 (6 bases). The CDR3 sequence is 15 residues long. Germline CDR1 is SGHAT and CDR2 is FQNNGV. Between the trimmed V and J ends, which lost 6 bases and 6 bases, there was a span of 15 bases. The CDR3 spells CASRSPRGTNSPLHF. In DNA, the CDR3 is TGTGCCAGCAGATCACCCAGGGGAACTAATTCACCCCTCCACTTT.

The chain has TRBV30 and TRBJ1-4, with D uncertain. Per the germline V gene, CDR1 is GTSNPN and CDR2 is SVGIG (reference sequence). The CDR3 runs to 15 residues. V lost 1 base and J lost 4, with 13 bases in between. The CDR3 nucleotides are TGTGCCTGGAGTGATTTTTCAGCGAATAATGAAAAACTGTTTTTT. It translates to CAWSDFSANNEKLFF.

CDR3: CATGLAENYEQYF. DNA for the CDR3: TGTGCCACGGGACTAGCGGAAAACTACGAGCAGTACTTC. The genes are TRBV10-3 and TRBJ2-7, with 11 bases matching TRBD2. Trimming at V came to 10 bases and at J to 3 bases, leaving 5 bases not matched to a gene. The CDR3 extends over 13 amino acids. CDR1 and CDR2 from the germline V gene are ENHRY and SYGVKD.

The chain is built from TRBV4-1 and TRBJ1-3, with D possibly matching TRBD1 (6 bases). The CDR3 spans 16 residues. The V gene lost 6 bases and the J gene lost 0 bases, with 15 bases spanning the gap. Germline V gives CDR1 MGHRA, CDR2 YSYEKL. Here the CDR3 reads CASSSKGDNSGNTIYF. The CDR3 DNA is TGCGCCAGCAGTTCGAAGGGGGACAACTCTGGAAACACCATATATTTT.

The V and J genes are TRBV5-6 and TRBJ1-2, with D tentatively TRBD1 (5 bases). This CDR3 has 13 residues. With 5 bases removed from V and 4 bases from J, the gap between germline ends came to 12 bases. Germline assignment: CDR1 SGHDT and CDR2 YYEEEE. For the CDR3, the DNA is TGTGCCAGCAGATTCGACAGTCTCTATGGCTACACCTTC. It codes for CASRFDSLYGYTF.

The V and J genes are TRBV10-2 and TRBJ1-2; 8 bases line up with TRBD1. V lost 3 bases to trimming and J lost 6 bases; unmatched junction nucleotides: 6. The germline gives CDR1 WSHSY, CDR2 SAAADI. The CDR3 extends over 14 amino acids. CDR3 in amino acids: CASSEKQGGHGYTF. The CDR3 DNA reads TGCGCCAGCAGTGAAAAACAGGGGGGGCATGGCTACACCTTC.

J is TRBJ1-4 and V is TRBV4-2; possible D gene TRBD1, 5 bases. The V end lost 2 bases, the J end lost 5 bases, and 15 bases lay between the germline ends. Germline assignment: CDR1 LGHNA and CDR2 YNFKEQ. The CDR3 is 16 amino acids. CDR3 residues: CASSQPDTRANEKLFF. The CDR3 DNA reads TGTGCCAGCAGCCAACCGGACACCAGAGCGAATGAAAAACTGTTTTTT.

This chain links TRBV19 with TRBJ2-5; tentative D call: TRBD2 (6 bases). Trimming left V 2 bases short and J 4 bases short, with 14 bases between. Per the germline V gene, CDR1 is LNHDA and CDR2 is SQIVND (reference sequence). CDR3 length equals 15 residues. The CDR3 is CASSILLEGPETQYF. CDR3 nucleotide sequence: TGTGCCAGTAGTATATTACTGGAGGGTCCAGAGACCCAGTACTTC. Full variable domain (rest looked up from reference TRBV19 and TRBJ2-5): DGGITQSPKYLFRKEGQNVTLSCEQNLNHDAMYWYRQDPGQGLRLIYYSQIVNDFQKGDIAEGYSVSREKKESFPLTVTSAQKNPTAFYLCASSILLEGPETQYFGPGTRLLVL.

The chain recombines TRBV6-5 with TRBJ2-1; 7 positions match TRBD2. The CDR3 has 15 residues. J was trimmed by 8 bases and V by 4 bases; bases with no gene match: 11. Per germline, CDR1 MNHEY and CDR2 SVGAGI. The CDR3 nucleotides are TGTGCCAGCAGTTTAGAGCGGGAAAACGCCCATGAGCAGTTCTTC. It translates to CASSLERENAHEQFF.

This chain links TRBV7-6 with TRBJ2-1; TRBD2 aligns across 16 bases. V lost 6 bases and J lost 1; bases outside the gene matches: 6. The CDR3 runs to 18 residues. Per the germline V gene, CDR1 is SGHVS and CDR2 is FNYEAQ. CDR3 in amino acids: CASSRPGLAGGSYNEQFF. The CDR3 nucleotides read TGTGCCAGCAGTAGGCCGGGACTAGCGGGAGGGTCCTACAATGAGCAGTTCTTC.

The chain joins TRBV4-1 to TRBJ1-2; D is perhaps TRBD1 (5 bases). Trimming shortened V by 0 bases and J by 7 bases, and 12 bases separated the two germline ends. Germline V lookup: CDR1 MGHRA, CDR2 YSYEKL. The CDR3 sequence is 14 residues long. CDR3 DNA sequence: TGCGCCAGCAGCCAAGATCCGGGGGATGGTGGCTACACCTTC. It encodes CASSQDPGDGGYTF.

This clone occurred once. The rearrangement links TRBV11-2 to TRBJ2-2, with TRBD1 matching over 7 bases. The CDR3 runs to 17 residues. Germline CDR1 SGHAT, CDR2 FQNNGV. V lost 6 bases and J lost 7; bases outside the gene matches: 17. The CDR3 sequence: CASSPGTRDSAFGELFF. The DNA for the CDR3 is TGTGCCAGCAGTCCCGGAACCCGGGACAGCGCGTTCGGGGAGCTGTTTTTT.

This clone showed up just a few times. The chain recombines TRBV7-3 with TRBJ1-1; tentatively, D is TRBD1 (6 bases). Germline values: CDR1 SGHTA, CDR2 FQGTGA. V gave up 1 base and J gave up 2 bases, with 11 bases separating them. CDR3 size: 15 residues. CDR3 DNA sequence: TGTGCCAGCAGCTTAATACAGGGAAGTAACACTGAAGCTTTCTTT. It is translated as CASSLIQGSNTEAFF.

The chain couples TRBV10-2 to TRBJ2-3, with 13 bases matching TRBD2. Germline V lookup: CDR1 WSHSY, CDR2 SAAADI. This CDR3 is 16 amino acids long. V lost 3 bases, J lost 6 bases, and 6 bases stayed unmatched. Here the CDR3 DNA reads TGCGCCAGCAGTGAATTACTAGCGGGAGGGAGGGATACGCAGTATTTT. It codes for CASSELLAGGRDTQYF.

The CDR3 loop is CASSWGGVNSNQPQHF. In nucleotides, the CDR3 is TGTGCCAGCAGTTGGGGAGGGGTTAATAGCAATCAGCCCCAGCATTTT. The chain has TRBV6-5 and TRBJ1-5, with a tentative D call TRBD1 (5 bases). This CDR3 has 16 residues. Trimming cost V 4 bases and J 0 bases, with 13 bases left between them. CDR1 and CDR2 from the germline V gene are MNHEY and SVGAGI.

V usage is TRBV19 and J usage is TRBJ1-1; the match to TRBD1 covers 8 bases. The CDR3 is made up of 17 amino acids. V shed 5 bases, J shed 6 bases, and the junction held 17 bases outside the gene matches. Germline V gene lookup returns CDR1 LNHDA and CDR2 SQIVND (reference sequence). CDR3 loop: CASSRHGTGGKVAEAFF. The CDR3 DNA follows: TGTGCCAGTAGTCGCCACGGGACAGGAGGCAAGGTCGCTGAAGCTTTCTTT.

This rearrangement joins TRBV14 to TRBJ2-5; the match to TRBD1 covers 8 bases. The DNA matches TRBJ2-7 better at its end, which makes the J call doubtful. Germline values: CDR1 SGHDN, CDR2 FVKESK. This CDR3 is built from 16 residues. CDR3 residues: CASSQGLQGASYEQYF. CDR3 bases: TGTGCCAGCAGCCAGGGTCTTCAGGGGGCCTCCTACGAGCAGTACTTC.

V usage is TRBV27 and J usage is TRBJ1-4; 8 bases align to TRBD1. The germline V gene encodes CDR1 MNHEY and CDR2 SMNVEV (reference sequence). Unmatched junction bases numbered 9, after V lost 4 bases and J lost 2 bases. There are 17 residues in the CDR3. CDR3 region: CASSSGQGGPTNEKLFF. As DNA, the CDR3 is TGTGCCAGCAGTTCCGGACAGGGTGGGCCGACTAATGAAAAACTGTTTTTT.

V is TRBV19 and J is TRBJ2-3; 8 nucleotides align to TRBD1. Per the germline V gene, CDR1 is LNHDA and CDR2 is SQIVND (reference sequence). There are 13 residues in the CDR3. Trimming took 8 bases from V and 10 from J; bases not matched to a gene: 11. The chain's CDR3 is CASGDRSGYPQYF. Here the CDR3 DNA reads TGTGCCAGTGGGGACAGGTCAGGTTATCCGCAGTATTTT.

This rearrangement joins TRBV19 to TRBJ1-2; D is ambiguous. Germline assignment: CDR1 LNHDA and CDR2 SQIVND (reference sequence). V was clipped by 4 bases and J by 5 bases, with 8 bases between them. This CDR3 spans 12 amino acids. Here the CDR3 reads CASSRAGYGYTF. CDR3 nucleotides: TGTGCCAGTAGTAGGGCCGGATATGGCTACACCTTC.

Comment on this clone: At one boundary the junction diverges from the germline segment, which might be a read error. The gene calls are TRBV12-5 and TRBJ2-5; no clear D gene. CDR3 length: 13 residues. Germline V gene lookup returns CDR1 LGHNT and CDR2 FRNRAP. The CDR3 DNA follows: TGTGCTAGTGGTTTGAGACCTCAAGAGGCCCAGTACTTC. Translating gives CASGLRPQEAQYF.

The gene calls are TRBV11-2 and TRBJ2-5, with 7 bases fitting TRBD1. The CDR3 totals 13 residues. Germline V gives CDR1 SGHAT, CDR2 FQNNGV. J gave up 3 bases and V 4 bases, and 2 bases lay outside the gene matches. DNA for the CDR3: TGTGCCAGCAGCTCGGGGACAGAAGAGACCCAGTACTTC. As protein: CASSSGTEETQYF. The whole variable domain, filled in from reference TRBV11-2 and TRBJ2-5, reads EAGVAQSPRYKIIEKRQSVAFWCNPISGHATLYWYQQILGQGPKLLIQFQNNGVVDDSQLPKDRFSAERLKGVDSTLKIQPAKLEDSAVYLCASSSGTEETQYFGPGTRLLVL.

CDR3 bases: TGCGCCAGCAGCTTGGCTCAAAGCGGGGGTCAAGAGACCCAGTACTTC. Encoded protein: CASSLAQSGGQETQYF. This sequence joins TRBV5-1 and TRBJ2-5, with 8 bases aligning to TRBD2. The CDR3 is 16 amino acids. After removal of 0 bases from V and 2 bases from J, the junction contained 6 bases not matched to a gene. Germline V CDR1 and CDR2: SGHRS, YFSETQ.